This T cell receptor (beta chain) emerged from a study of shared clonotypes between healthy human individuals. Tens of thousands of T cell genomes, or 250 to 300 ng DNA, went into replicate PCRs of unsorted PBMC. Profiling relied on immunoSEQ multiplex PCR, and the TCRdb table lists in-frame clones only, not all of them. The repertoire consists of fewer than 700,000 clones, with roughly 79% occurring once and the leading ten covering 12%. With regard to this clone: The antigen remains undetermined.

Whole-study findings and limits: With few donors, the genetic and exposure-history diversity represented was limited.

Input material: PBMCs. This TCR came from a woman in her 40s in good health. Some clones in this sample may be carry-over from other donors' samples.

The CDR3 loop reads CASFKGEFHTGELFF. In nucleotides, the CDR3 is TGTGCCAGCTTTAAGGGGGAGTTTCATACCGGGGAGCTGTTTTTT. J is TRBJ2-2 and V is TRBV6-6; a possible D gene is TRBD1 (6 bases). This CDR3 has 15 amino acids. Deletions cut 8 bases from V and 5 bases from J, with 18 bases between. The germline CDR1 and CDR2 sequences are MNHNY and SVGAGI (reference sequence).